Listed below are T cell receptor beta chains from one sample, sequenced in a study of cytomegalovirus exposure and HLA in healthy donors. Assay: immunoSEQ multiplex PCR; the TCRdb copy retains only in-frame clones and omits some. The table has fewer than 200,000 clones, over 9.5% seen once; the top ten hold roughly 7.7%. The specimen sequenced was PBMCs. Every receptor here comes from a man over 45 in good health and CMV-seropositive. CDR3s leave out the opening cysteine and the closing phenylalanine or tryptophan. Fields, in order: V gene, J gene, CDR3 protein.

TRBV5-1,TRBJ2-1,ASSLSLNYNEQF
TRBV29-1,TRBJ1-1,SVVSDHTEAF
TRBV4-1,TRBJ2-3,ASSQDAIWTDTQY
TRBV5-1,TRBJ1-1,ASSQGSRGTEAF
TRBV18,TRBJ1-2,ASSPTRGTDGYT
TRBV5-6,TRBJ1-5,ASSLGREGQPQH
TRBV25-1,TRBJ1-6,ASRSGTANSPLH
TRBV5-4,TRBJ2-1,ASSWRARQGGGNEQF
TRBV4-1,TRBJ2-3,ASSQDASGGIAQY
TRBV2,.,ASSGQMQETQY
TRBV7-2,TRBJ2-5,ASSLSLAGAGLETQY
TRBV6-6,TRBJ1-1,ASSQGVNTEAF
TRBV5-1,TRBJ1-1,ASSPSLGTGRTEAF
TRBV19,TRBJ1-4,ASKTGAREKLF
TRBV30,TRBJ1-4,ALNSVSTNEKLF
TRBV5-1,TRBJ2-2,ASGHSQTGTGGELF
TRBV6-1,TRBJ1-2,ASSEGLRVVGYT
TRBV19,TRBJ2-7,ASSIKGDFSYEQY
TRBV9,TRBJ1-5,ASSVGSGVQPQH
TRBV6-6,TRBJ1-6,ASSYSTGDSPLH
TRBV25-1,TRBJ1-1,ASSRGLNTEAF
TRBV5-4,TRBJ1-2,ASTPDRAYGYT
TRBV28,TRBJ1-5,ASTPVGGGSNQPQH
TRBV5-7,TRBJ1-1,ASSLDGQREAF
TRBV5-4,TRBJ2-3,ASSTGTADTQY
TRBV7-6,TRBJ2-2,ASSSGSSPNTGELF
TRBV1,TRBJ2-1,TSSQGVGAGKSSYNEQF
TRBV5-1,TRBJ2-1,ASSSGGNSYNEQF
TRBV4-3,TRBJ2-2,ASSQGTGAVTGELF
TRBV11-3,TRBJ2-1,ASSSIRTSGGFNEQF
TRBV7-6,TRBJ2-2,ASSPNLAGAANTGELF
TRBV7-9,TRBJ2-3,ASSHDRGREDTQY
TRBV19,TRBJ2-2,ASSIGSTGELF
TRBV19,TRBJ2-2,ASSWGRGRSGELF
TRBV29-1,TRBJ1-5,SVANQGVGNQPQH
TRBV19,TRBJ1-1,ASSIKVQVNTEAF
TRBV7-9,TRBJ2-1,ASSLANNEQF
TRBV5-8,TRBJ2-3,ASSSYDTQY
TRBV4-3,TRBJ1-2,ASSQPGYGYT
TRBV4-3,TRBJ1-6,ASSQRQGASSPLH
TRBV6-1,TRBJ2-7,ASSTSGTGANEQY
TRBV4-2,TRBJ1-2,ASSQIGRGSFRGYT
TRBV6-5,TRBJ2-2,ASRIAGALTGELF
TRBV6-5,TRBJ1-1,ASSKGGPNTEAF
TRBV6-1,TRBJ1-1,ASSEIRGTEAF
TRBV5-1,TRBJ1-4,ASSRAWEKLF
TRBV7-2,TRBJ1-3,ASSPLDSYGNTIY
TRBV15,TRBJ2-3,ATSTTGLADDTQY
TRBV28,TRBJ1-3,ASRQNRGLQNTIY
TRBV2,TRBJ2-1,ALSRGPYNEQF
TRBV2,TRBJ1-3,ASSEGENTIY
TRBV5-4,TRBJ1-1,ASSPSLTGNTEAF
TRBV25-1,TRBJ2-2,ASSATGASGELF